This T cell receptor beta chain was documented in a study of blood T cell repertoires in COVID-19. Background on the study: There were acute and convalescent COVID-19 samples, and they came from the United States, Italy and Spain. T cells, B-cell-depleted T cells, or PBMCs supplied cDNA or gDNA.

This CDR3 contains 13 residues. V dropped 8 bases and J dropped 7 bases, with 15 bases sitting between them. As processed by the authors: Estimates of nucleated cell counts were drawn from the amplification of reference gene primers. Here immunoSEQ multiplex PCR was the method, and the copy in TCRdb shows in-frame clones only, minus some. That table supplies the V and J calls and clone size; D and trimming were determined from the DNA. The top ten clones hold approximately 1.5% of a sample with about 200,000 clones, 70% to 90% of them seen once. V and J are TRBV12-3 or TRBV12-4 and TRBJ2-1; D is undetermined. This clonotype originated in a man aged 18 to 35 with active or convalescent COVID-19. Sequencing used peripheral blood. The DNA for the CDR3 is TGTGCCAGCGCGAGGCCGCCTTTGAATGAGCAGTTCTTC. As protein: CASARPPLNEQFF.